This is a list of T cell receptor beta chains from one sample in a study of radiotherapy plus CTLA-4 blockade in lung cancer. Data came from immunoSEQ multiplex PCR; TCRdb stores just in-frame clones and leaves some out. The profile shows some 110,000 clones, over 75% of them singletons. Sequences were derived from peripheral blood, sampled from a patient treated with radiotherapy plus ipilimumab. These receptors all come from a human donor with non-small cell lung cancer that progressed on radiotherapy plus ipilimumab. Some clones in this sample may be carry-over from other donors' samples. Each CDR3 is given without its conserved first and last residue. Each record gives: CDR3 protein, J gene, D gene, V gene. A D gene is named only where the DNA matches it firmly.

CDR3 protein: ASSVVRDREVPGSYEQY
J gene: TRBJ2-7
D gene: TRBD1
V gene: TRBV28

CDR3 protein: AISDSGRSNQPQH
J gene: TRBJ1-5
D gene: -
V gene: TRBV10-3

CDR3 protein: ASSPTGYFEKLF
J gene: TRBJ1-4
D gene: -
V gene: TRBV27

CDR3 protein: ASSFTGIEQY
J gene: TRBJ2-7
D gene: -
V gene: TRBV5-6

CDR3 protein: ASSLRQEGAPDTQY
J gene: TRBJ2-3
D gene: -
V gene: TRBV7-8

CDR3 protein: ASSKESWQRSNQPQH
J gene: TRBJ1-5
D gene: -
V gene: TRBV21-1

CDR3 protein: ASSPNREVNYGYT
J gene: TRBJ1-2
D gene: -
V gene: TRBV18

CDR3 protein: AVSGGGHGYGYT
J gene: TRBJ1-2
D gene: -
V gene: TRBV30

CDR3 protein: ASSQTRYGMGLRTGELF
J gene: TRBJ2-2
D gene: -
V gene: TRBV10-1

CDR3 protein: ASSPLGQGGSPLH
J gene: TRBJ1-6
D gene: TRBD1
V gene: TRBV4-1

CDR3 protein: ASSRSGYHGYT
J gene: TRBJ1-2
D gene: -
V gene: TRBV14

CDR3 protein: ASSLKGTRINEQL
J gene: TRBJ2-1
D gene: TRBD2
V gene: TRBV7-3

CDR3 protein: ASSTTGPLVGAF
J gene: TRBJ1-1
D gene: -
V gene: TRBV7-9

CDR3 protein: ASSLGPGAPFGANVLT
J gene: TRBJ2-6
D gene: -
V gene: TRBV7-8

CDR3 protein: ASSIGGGALSKSYNEQF
J gene: TRBJ2-1
D gene: TRBD2
V gene: TRBV19

CDR3 protein: ASSPPGRTSLSQH
J gene: TRBJ1-5
D gene: -
V gene: TRBV6-6

CDR3 protein: ASREQGFTEAF
J gene: TRBJ1-1
D gene: -
V gene: TRBV6-5

CDR3 protein: ASSVEVSGSEAF
J gene: TRBJ1-1
D gene: -
V gene: TRBV9

CDR3 protein: ASSVSGNTGELF
J gene: TRBJ2-2
D gene: -
V gene: TRBV9

CDR3 protein: ASSRASEAF
J gene: TRBJ1-1
D gene: -
V gene: TRBV6-5

CDR3 protein: ASSPIAGGYEQY
J gene: TRBJ2-7
D gene: TRBD2
V gene: TRBV18

CDR3 protein: ASTLTSGGQYEQY
J gene: TRBJ2-7
D gene: TRBD2
V gene: TRBV27

CDR3 protein: ASSLKDRARAF
J gene: TRBJ1-1
D gene: TRBD1
V gene: TRBV7-9

CDR3 protein: ASSRDRGALGASYT
J gene: TRBJ1-2
D gene: TRBD1
V gene: TRBV7-9

CDR3 protein: ASSLHSGMSYEQY
J gene: TRBJ2-7
D gene: TRBD2
V gene: TRBV7-3

CDR3 protein: ASSGITGDRQY
J gene: TRBJ2-7
D gene: TRBD1
V gene: TRBV13

CDR3 protein: ASSLPDTWPDTQY
J gene: TRBJ2-3
D gene: -
V gene: TRBV7-9

CDR3 protein: ASGQGSGANVLT
J gene: TRBJ2-6
D gene: -
V gene: TRBV12-5

CDR3 protein: ASLGGGGGEQF
J gene: TRBJ2-1
D gene: TRBD2
V gene: TRBV27

CDR3 protein: ASSYARGQAF
J gene: TRBJ1-1
D gene: TRBD1
V gene: TRBV6-5

CDR3 protein: ASSQDGRGPGEQY
J gene: TRBJ2-7
D gene: TRBD1
V gene: TRBV4-3

CDR3 protein: ASRYFGPGNSPLH
J gene: TRBJ1-6
D gene: -
V gene: TRBV6-5

CDR3 protein: ASSVHPDNEQF
J gene: TRBJ2-1
D gene: -
V gene: TRBV6-1

CDR3 protein: ASGDTGAPQETQY
J gene: TRBJ2-5
D gene: TRBD1
V gene: TRBV5-1

CDR3 protein: ASSLTGYDRPQH
J gene: TRBJ1-5
D gene: TRBD1
V gene: TRBV27

CDR3 protein: ASSSGLRYEQY
J gene: TRBJ2-7
D gene: -
V gene: TRBV5-6

CDR3 protein: ASSVISSGGSETQY
J gene: TRBJ2-5
D gene: TRBD2
V gene: TRBV9

CDR3 protein: ASSQGQGINYGYT
J gene: TRBJ1-2
D gene: -
V gene: TRBV14

CDR3 protein: ASSLWTSGVQETQY
J gene: TRBJ2-5
D gene: TRBD2
V gene: TRBV5-1

CDR3 protein: ASSTGGTEAF
J gene: TRBJ1-1
D gene: -
V gene: TRBV10-2

CDR3 protein: ASSPPGGNRYEQY
J gene: TRBJ2-7
D gene: TRBD2
V gene: TRBV27

CDR3 protein: ATSRDRVARGPTDTQY
J gene: TRBJ2-3
D gene: -
V gene: TRBV15

CDR3 protein: ASTLTSGGGNEQF
J gene: TRBJ2-1
D gene: TRBD2
V gene: TRBV5-4